Shown below are 5 T cell receptor beta chains from a single sample sequenced in a study of blood T cell repertoires in COVID-19. TCRdb's table, derived via immunoSEQ multiplex PCR, lists solely in-frame clones and lacks some. The profile covers some 260,000 clones, with about 88% appearing a single time and roughly 4% taken by the ten largest. The specimen was PBMCs or T cells enriched from blood (not recorded which). Receptors originate from a man aged 25-45 years with acute COVID-19.

This sequence joins TRBV2 and TRBJ1-1, with a weak D call TRBD1 (5 bases). V was shortened by 10 bases and J by 0 bases, with 12 bases between the two germline ends. The germline V gene has CDR1 SNHLY and CDR2 FYNNEI. The CDR3 extends over 13 amino acids. The CDR3 DNA reads TGTGCCACCAGAAGGGGAATGAACACTGAAGCTTTCTTT. Protein sequence: CATRRGMNTEAFF.

The V gene is TRBV2, the J gene TRBJ2-2; possibly TRBD2 for D (6 bases). The CDR3 contains 14 residues. V shed 8 bases and J shed 4 bases, with 14 bases lying between them. The germline V gene encodes CDR1 SNHLY and CDR2 FYNNEI. The CDR3 region has the DNA TGTGCCAGCGGAAAGGAGGGACTCACCGGGGAGCTGTTTTTT. This gives the protein CASGKEGLTGELFF.

This clone was counted between two and nine times. Distinct nucleotide sequences in the sample also encode this CDR3. The chain recombines TRBV5-1 with TRBJ2-1; D unclear. This CDR3 comprises 12 residues. Germline CDR1 SGHRS, CDR2 YFSETQ. Trimming took 4 bases from V and 4 from J, leaving 6 bases between them. CDR3 protein: CASSPGYNEQFF. The CDR3 DNA reads TGCGCCAGCAGCCCAGGATACAATGAGCAGTTCTTC. The full variable domain, in which reference TRBV5-1 and TRBJ2-1 provide the parts outside the CDR3, is KAGVTQTPRYLIKTRGQQVTLSCSPISGHRSVSWYQQTPGQGLQFLFEYFSETQRNKGNFPGRFSGRQFSNSRSEMNVSTLELGDSALYLCASSPGYNEQFFGPGTRLTVL.

This rearrangement joins TRBV7-8 to TRBJ2-7; maybe TRBD2 (5 bases). This CDR3 contains 13 residues. Trimming shortened V by 5 bases and J by 2 bases, and 10 bases separated the two germline ends. The germline gives CDR1 SGHVS, CDR2 FQNEAQ. CDR3 coding DNA: TGTGCCAGCAGCCGGGGTCTGGCCTACGAGCAGTACGTC. Its protein is CASSRGLAYEQYV.

The rearrangement links TRBV2 to TRBJ2-5, with 8 bases aligning to TRBD1. CDR3 length: 15 residues. J gave up 2 bases and V 11 bases, and 13 bases lay outside the gene matches. Germline V gene lookup returns CDR1 SNHLY and CDR2 FYNNEI. CDR3 sequence reads: CASEQGQVRQETQYF. The CDR3 DNA follows: TGTGCCTCTGAGCAGGGACAGGTCAGACAAGAGACCCAGTACTTC.